This T cell receptor (beta chain) was profiled in a study of CD8 T cells in Susac syndrome. Findings and caveats of the study: It was acknowledged in the study that the number of individuals who were included in its TCR sequencing and HLA analysis was relatively small.

Sequencing of TCR beta was performed on blood CD8+ T cells and on blood CD4+ T cells. Negative isolation was applied to CD8+ and CD4+ T cells, and FACS enrichment was applied to TEMRA cells. cDNA came from approximately 0.5 to 1 ug RNA primed by random hexamers. Each CDR3 protein is one row after TCRdb ran MiXCR on the immunoSEQ multiplex PCR reads. This table holds approximately 170,000 distinct CDR3 sequences, just under 95% found once. Per the germline V gene, CDR1 is GTSNPN and CDR2 is SVGIG (reference sequence). The CDR3 loop spans 16 amino acids. V was clipped by 4 bases and J by 4 bases, with 22 bases between them. With regard to this clonotype: As yet, its antigen is unknown.

The chain is built from TRBV30 and TRBJ1-2; D uncertain. The sample consisted of CD4+ T cells from PBMCs. The receptor was derived from a human donor in good health. In nucleotides, the CDR3 is TGTGCCTGGAAAAGCAAGTACGTCAGTTGGTCCTATGGCTACACCTTC. It encodes CAWKSKYVSWSYGYTF. Based on the CDR3 plus reference TRBV30 and TRBJ1-2, the full variable domain is SQTIHQWPATLVQPVGSPLSLECTVEGTSNPNLYWYRQAAGRGLQLLFYSVGIGQISSEVPQNLSASRPQDRQFILSSKKLLLSDSGFYLCAWKSKYVSWSYGYTFGSGTRLTVV.